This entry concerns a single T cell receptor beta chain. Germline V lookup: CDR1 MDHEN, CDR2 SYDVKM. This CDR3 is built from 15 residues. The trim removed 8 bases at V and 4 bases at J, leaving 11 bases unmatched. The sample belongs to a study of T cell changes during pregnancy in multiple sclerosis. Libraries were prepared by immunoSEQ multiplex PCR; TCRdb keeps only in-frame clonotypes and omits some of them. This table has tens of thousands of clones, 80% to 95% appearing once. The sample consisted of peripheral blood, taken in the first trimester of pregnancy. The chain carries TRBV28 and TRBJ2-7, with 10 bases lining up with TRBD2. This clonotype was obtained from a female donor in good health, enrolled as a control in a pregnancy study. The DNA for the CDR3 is TGTGCCAGCCGACGTTCCGGGACTAGCGCTTACGAGCAGTACTTC. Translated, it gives CASRRSGTSAYEQYF.